Shown below are 15 T cell receptor beta chains from a single sample sequenced in a study of T cells after yellow fever vaccination. MiXCR, applied by TCRdb to the 5' RACE reads, yields one record per CDR3 protein. The sample consists of about 580,000 distinct CDR3 sequences, 17% of them appearing once. This sample comprised PBMCs, obtained around 5 days after the first yellow fever vaccination. The receptors originated from a man aged 18 to 30 who received the YFV17D yellow fever vaccine.

This clonotype has a handful of counts. This rearrangement joins TRBV2 to TRBJ1-2; maybe TRBD1 (5 bases). V lost 4 bases and J lost 5, with 8 bases in between. The CDR3 is 12 residues long. The germline V gene encodes CDR1 SNHLY and CDR2 FYNNEI. CDR3 DNA: TGTGCCAGCAGTGGGGACGAATATGGCTACACCTTC. This sequence encodes CASSGDEYGYTF.

This clonotype was observed a few times. The CDR3 DNA follows: TGTGCCAGCAGTTTAGACAGGGGTCCGAAGCTTTACACTGAAGCTTTCTTT. Protein product: CASSLDRGPKLYTEAFF. The chain recombines TRBV12-3 or TRBV12-4 with TRBJ1-1; TRBD1 agrees at 7 bases. CDR3 length equals 17 residues. The ends lost 1 base at V and 3 bases at J; junction bases unmatched: 11.

In its sample, this clonotype was seen a few times. The V and J genes are TRBV29-1 and TRBJ2-7; 9 bases fit TRBD2. V lost 1 base to trimming and J lost 2 bases; unmatched junction nucleotides: 6. This CDR3 comprises 15 residues. CDR1 is SQVTM and CDR2 is ANQGSEA in the germline V gene. For the CDR3, the DNA is TGCAGCGTTGAAGTAACTAGCGGGTACCCCTACGAGCAGTACTTC. Its protein is CSVEVTSGYPYEQYF.

This clonotype was seen only a few times. The chain has TRBV7-9 and TRBJ1-1; D is unclear. Germline CDR1 SEHNR, CDR2 FQNEAQ (reference sequence). The CDR3 contains 13 residues. V was cut by 5 bases and J by 2 bases, with 9 bases left in between. The CDR3 reads CASSPVGNTEAFF. The CDR3 nucleotides are TGTGCCAGCAGCCCCGTGGGCAACACTGAAGCTTTCTTT.

This clonotype showed up just a few times. The gene calls are TRBV6-2 or TRBV6-3 and TRBJ2-7; D gene ambiguous. Trimming took 2 bases from V and 5 from J, leaving 4 bases between them. The V gene's germline CDR1 is MNHEY and CDR2 SVGEGT. The CDR3 runs to 11 residues. CDR3 in amino acids: CASSYRDEQYV. CDR3 in DNA: TGTGCCAGCAGTTACAGGGACGAGCAGTACGTC.

The genes are TRBV27 and TRBJ2-2; 11 bases are a match to TRBD2. The CDR3 spans 17 residues. Germline V gene lookup returns CDR1 MNHEY and CDR2 SMNVEV (reference sequence). J was trimmed by 7 bases and V by 5 bases; bases with no gene match: 12. In nucleotides, the CDR3 is TGTGCCAGCAGTCTAGTAGCGGGGGGGCCTAGCGGCGGGGAGCTGTTTTTT. Its translation is CASSLVAGGPSGGELFF.

This clonotype was counted only a few times. This chain uses TRBV7-3 with TRBJ2-3, with TRBD2 as a possible D gene (7 bases). The CDR3 spans 16 residues. Germline loops: CDR1 SGHTA, CDR2 FQGTGA. Trimming cost V 2 bases and J 2 bases, with 14 bases left between them. DNA for the CDR3: TGTGCCAGCAGCTTATCTCGGGGGGCTCCCACAGATACGCAGTATTTT. Translation gives CASSLSRGAPTDTQYF. Full variable domain (missing parts from reference TRBV7-3 and TRBJ2-3): GAGVSQTPSNKVTEKGKYVELRCDPISGHTALYWYRQSLGQGPEFLIYFQGTGAADDSGLPNDRFFAVRPEGSVSTLKIQRTERGDSAVYLCASSLSRGAPTDTQYFGPGTRLTVL.

This clonotype appeared many times. The rearrangement links TRBV5-1 to TRBJ1-2; 9 nucleotides line up with TRBD1. V lost 0 bases, J lost 3 bases, and 0 bases stayed unmatched. Germline CDR1 and CDR2: SGHRS and YFSETQ. This CDR3 is 14 amino acids long. The CDR3, as DNA: TGCGCCAGCAGCTTGGGACAGGGGGACTATGGCTACACCTTC. Its translation: CASSLGQGDYGYTF.

The chain carries TRBV5-1 and TRBJ1-2, with D hard to call. Germline values: CDR1 SGHRS, CDR2 YFSETQ. This CDR3 has 14 residues. Trimming took off 5 bases at V and 0 bases at J, with 11 bases between the two ends. The CDR3 is CASRVTVSNYGYTF. CDR3 nucleotide sequence: TGCGCCAGCAGGGTAACAGTCTCTAACTATGGCTACACCTTC.

The sample holds many counts of this clonotype. This sequence joins TRBV24-1 and TRBJ2-1; no firm D call. Germline CDR1 is KGHDR and CDR2 is SFDVKD. The germline V and J ends were trimmed by 1 base and 8 bases, with 8 bases remaining between them. There are 13 residues in the CDR3. CDR3 sequence: CATSDLLGYEQFF. The DNA for the CDR3 is TGTGCCACCAGTGATTTATTGGGCTATGAGCAGTTCTTC.

This clonotype has only a few counts. The chain employs TRBV20-1 and TRBJ2-5; TRBD2 might be the D (6 bases). There are 14 residues in the CDR3. CDR1 is DFQATT, CDR2 SNEGSKA, per germline (reference sequence). V was trimmed by 1 base and J by 5 bases, leaving 14 bases between them. CDR3 bases: TGCAGTGCTAGAGTGGGCTCCCGGGGGGAGACCCAGTACTTC. This codes for CSARVGSRGETQYF.

CDR3 in DNA: TGTGCCAGCAGCTTATGGGCAGGCGTGGGGTCTGGAAACACCATATATTTT. Translation gives CASSLWAGVGSGNTIYF. The chain couples TRBV7-6 to TRBJ1-3, with unresolved D. V dropped 2 bases and J dropped 1 base, with 15 bases sitting between them. Germline lookup yields CDR1 SGHVS and CDR2 FNYEAQ. The CDR3 sequence is 17 residues long. The complete variable domain, with remaining parts taken from reference TRBV7-6 and TRBJ1-3, reads GAGVSQSPRYKVTKRGQDVALRCDPISGHVSLYWYRQALGQGPEFLTYFNYEAQQDKSGLPNDRFSAERPEGSISTLTIQRTEQRDSAMYRCASSLWAGVGSGNTIYFGEGSWLTVV.

This chain uses TRBV3-1 with TRBJ2-1, with TRBD2 identical over 9 bases. V trimming: 7 bases; J trimming: 7 bases; junction bases outside the gene matches: 11. CDR1 and CDR2 (germline): LGHDT, YNNKEL (reference sequence). CDR3 length: 15 amino acids. CDR3 bases: TGTGCCAGCATGGAGCGGGGGGCGGCTTTGAATGAGCAGTTCTTC. This gives the protein CASMERGAALNEQFF.

The chain carries TRBV7-8 and TRBJ1-5; D remains ambiguous. Per the germline V gene, CDR1 is SGHVS and CDR2 is FQNEAQ. V shed 0 bases and J shed 2 bases, with 8 bases lying between them. The CDR3 has 15 amino acids. The CDR3 DNA is TGTGCCAGCAGCTTAGCTGCGAATCGCAATCAGCCCCAGCATTTT. Translation gives CASSLAANRNQPQHF.

In this sample, this clonotype turned up a few times. The V call is TRBV30, the J call TRBJ1-5, with TRBD1 as a possible D gene (5 bases). CDR1 and CDR2 (germline): GTSNPN, SVGIG (reference sequence). The CDR3 has 14 residues. V was cut by 5 bases and J by 5 bases, with 16 bases left in between. The CDR3 DNA sequence: TGTGCCTGGGTACCAAAAGGGGTGCATCAGCCCCAGCATTTT. Protein product: CAWVPKGVHQPQHF.